This section outlines one T cell receptor beta chain sequence together with its context. This clonotype appeared a few times. The clone's antigen remains unknown. No qualities accompany the bases; no much larger clone lies one base away. The data were obtained in a study of blood T cells in healthy people across ages (dated by TCRdb to about 2015). A note on the overall study: In model experiments, template switching captured about one uniquely barcoded TCR beta cDNA molecule for every two T cells. To avoid experimental bias, donors of different ages were randomly spread across the sequencing lanes. Donors were grouped into four age groups: young (average roughly 15 years), middle-aged (under 40), aged (about 60) and long-lived (about 82). The study measured age-related changes in TCR beta repertoire diversity using deep sequencing normalized with unique cDNA molecular identifiers. The study analyzed two additional independent replicas of 1 million unique cDNA reads from the same blood draw for two donors, one aged 18 to 29 and one aged 80 or older. Study-level results and caveats: The long-lived group showed more naive CD4+ T cells, fewer expanded clones and increased TCR diversity than the aged group, suggesting age selection. Observed TCR beta diversity per million T cells fell roughly linearly with age, and a significant reduction was already apparent by age around 40. Observed TCR beta diversity correlated strongly with the percentage of naive T cells measured by flow cytometry. The CMV infection status of donors was not known, potentially confounding age-related changes in expanded clonotypes. Since profiling was done on bulk unsorted PBMCs, naive and antigen-experienced compartments could not be conclusively compared. Estimates of total diversity based on one million sequenced T cells were considered lower bounds and underestimates.

The 39 donors, aged roughly 6 to 95 years, were systemically healthy Caucasian individuals from Russia. Each donor gave 8 to 10 milliliters of peripheral blood, collected into EDTA-treated Vacutainer tubes. Ficoll-Paque density-gradient centrifugation was used to isolate PBMCs, with at least 6 million obtained per sample. Trizol reagent was used to extract total RNA from PBMCs, with at least 6 micrograms per sample. For every donor, flow cytometry on a PBMC aliquot measured the percentage of naive CD45RAhigh/CD27high T cells. The protocol used for the library was 5' RACE. The instrument given in TCRdb is Illumina HiSeq 2500. A second PCR of 7 to 11 cycles was performed with a sample-barcoded 5' primer and a J-beta primer mix. A template-switch 5' adaptor carrying 12 random nucleotides introduced a unique molecular identifier onto each TCR beta cDNA molecule. At least 2.5 million CDR3-containing paired-end reads were obtained from each sample. All of the RNA was converted into first-strand cDNA using the Mint cDNA synthesis kit, with a TRBC-specific oligonucleotide serving as the primer. Following uracil-DNA glycosylase treatment, all cDNA underwent a first 18-cycle PCR with the universal primers M1SS and BC2_uni_R. For the original study's pipeline: For normalization, 1 million high-quality reads, each with a distinct molecular identifier, were randomly selected from each sample. Instead of being binned into consensus sequences, reads that shared molecular identifiers were thrown out. MiTCR, set to a Q25 quality threshold and the strictest error-elimination algorithm, was used for CDR3 identification, clonotype clustering and error correction. A nonparametric unseen species model with Euler transformation was used to estimate lower-bound total TCR beta diversity. In-frame beta chains were kept once TCRdb had trimmed the public reads at Q25 with fastp and called clones with MiXCR. Identical CDR3 proteins give one entry, which carries the most common genes and DNA. For this entry, the V and J calls and clone size follow TCRdb and not the study's own pipeline. The sample table records 650,000 to 700,000 distinct CDR3 sequences; around 32% of these occur just once. The top ten clones comprise 15% of the sample.

Sample: blood. The receptor was derived from a woman older than 75 in good health. Donor details come from another sample of the same person, matched by shared clones.

The base sequence is TGCGCCAGCAGCCAAGATCACGGGGCTAGTGGGTTCTTC. Its product reads: CASSQDHGASGFF. The chain is encoded by TRBV4-1 joined to TRBJ2-1; the D gene is possibly TRBD1 or TRBD2, with 5 bases matching each. From a lookup of the germline V gene, CDR1 and CDR2 are MGHRA and YSYEKL. From the cysteine up to the phenylalanine, the CDR3 has a length of 13 residues. Only the CDR3 DNA is retained, 39 bases long and in frame from the first base. V is pared back by 0 bases and J by 15 bases, with 15 bases lying between the germline termini.